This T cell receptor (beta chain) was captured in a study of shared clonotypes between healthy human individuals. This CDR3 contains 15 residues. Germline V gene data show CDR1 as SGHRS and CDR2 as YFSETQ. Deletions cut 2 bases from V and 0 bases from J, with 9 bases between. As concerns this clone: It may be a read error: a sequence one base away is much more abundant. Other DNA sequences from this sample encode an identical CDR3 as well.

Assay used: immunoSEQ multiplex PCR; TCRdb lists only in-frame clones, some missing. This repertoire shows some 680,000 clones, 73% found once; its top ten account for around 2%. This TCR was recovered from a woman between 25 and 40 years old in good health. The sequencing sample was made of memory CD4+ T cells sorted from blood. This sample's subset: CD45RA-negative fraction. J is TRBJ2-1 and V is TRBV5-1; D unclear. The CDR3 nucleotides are TGCGCCAGCAGCTTTGACTCCAGCTCCTACAATGAGCAGTTCTTC. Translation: CASSFDSSSYNEQFF.